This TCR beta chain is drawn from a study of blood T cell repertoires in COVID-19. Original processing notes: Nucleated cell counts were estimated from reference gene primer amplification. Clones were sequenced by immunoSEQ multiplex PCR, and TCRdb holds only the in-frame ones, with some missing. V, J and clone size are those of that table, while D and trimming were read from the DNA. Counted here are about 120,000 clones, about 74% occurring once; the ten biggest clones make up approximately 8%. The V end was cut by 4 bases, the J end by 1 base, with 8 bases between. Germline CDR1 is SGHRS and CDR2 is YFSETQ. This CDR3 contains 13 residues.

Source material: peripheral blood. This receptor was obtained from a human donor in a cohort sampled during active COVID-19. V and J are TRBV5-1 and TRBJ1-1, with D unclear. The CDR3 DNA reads TGCGCCAGCAGCGACCGGGGGAACACTGAAGCTTTCTTT. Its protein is CASSDRGNTEAFF.